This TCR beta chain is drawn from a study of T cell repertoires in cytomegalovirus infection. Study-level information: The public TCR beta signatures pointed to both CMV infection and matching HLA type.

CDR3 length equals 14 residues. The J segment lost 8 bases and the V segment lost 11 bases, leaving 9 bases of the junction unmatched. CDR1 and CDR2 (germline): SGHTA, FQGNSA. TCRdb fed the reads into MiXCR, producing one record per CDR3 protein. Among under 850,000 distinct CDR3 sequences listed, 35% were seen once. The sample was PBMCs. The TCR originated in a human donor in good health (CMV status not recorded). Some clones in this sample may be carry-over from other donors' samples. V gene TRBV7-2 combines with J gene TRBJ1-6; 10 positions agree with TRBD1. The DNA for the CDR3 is TGTGCCGCCGGGGACAGGGGACATTATTCACCCCTCCACTTT. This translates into CAAGDRGHYSPLHF.